A selection of T cell receptor beta chains follows, all from one sample in a study of preoperative IRX-2 immunotherapy in early breast cancer. Only in-frame clones appear in the TCRdb table, and some are missing; sequencing was by immunoSEQ multiplex PCR. Of 15,000 to 25,000 clones in the sample, around four fifths are singletons; the top ten hold 1% to 1.5%. Sequencing used lymph node tissue, obtained after IRX-2 immunotherapy. Receptors were obtained from a human donor with breast cancer. Both conserved end residues are part of each CDR3. Each record gives: D gene, J gene, clone size, V gene, CDR3 protein, CDR3 DNA. The D gene is left open where the match is weak. Clone size, where shown, is once, few, many, or a class for clones that have expanded.

D: TRBD1
J: TRBJ1-4
size: -
V: TRBV11-3
CDR3: CASSLRDRAFEKLFF
DNA: TGTGCCAGCAGCTTGCGGGACAGGGCTTTTGAAAAACTGTTTTTT

D: TRBD1
J: TRBJ1-2
size: -
V: TRBV23-1
CDR3: CASSVEQGAVIYGYTF
DNA: TGCGCCAGCAGCGTGGAACAGGGGGCGGTTATCTATGGCTACACCTTC

D: TRBD1
J: TRBJ1-3
size: -
V: TRBV29-1
CDR3: CSVQGQGAGNTIYF
DNA: TGCAGCGTTCAGGGACAGGGGGCTGGAAACACCATATATTTT

D: -
J: TRBJ2-7
size: -
V: TRBV14
CDR3: CASSKTGLKGTYEQYF
DNA: TGTGCCAGCAGCAAAACCGGGCTCAAGGGAACCTACGAGCAGTACTTC

D: -
J: TRBJ1-2
size: -
V: TRBV6-8
CDR3: CASSAGGYGYTF
DNA: TGTGCCAGCTCGGCGGGGGGTTATGGCTACACCTTC

D: -
J: TRBJ1-1
size: -
V: TRBV4-1
CDR3: CASSHKTFGFGQGNTEAFF
DNA: TGCGCCAGCAGCCACAAGACGTTTGGCTTTGGGCAGGGGAACACTGAAGCTTTCTTT

D: TRBD2
J: TRBJ2-3
size: -
V: TRBV6-8
CDR3: CAITNVAGSTDTQYF
DNA: TGTGCCATCACCAACGTAGCGGGAAGCACAGATACGCAGTATTTT

D: -
J: TRBJ2-1
size: once
V: TRBV28
CDR3: CASSFDRSYNEQFF
DNA: TGTGCCAGCAGTTTCGACAGGAGCTACAATGAGCAGTTCTTC

D: TRBD2
J: TRBJ2-2
size: -
V: TRBV6-8
CDR3: CASSYRASGSRVHGELFF
DNA: TGTGCCAGCAGTTACAGGGCAAGCGGGAGTAGGGTGCACGGGGAGCTGTTTTTT

D: -
J: TRBJ1-5
size: -
V: TRBV28
CDR3: CASSVTGSSNQPQHF
DNA: TGTGCCAGCAGTGTAACAGGGAGTAGCAATCAGCCCCAGCATTTT

D: -
J: TRBJ1-5
size: -
V: TRBV12-5
CDR3: CASKFRPYQPQHF
DNA: TGTGCCAGCAAGTTTAGGCCCTATCAGCCCCAGCATTTT

D: -
J: TRBJ2-1
size: -
V: TRBV18
CDR3: CASSPPGGNEQFF
DNA: TGTGCCAGCTCACCACCTGGGGGCAATGAGCAGTTCTTC

D: -
J: TRBJ1-1
size: once
V: TRBV18
CDR3: CASSRAEDSEAFF
DNA: TGTGCCAGCTCACGGGCGGAGGACAGTGAAGCTTTCTTT

D: -
J: TRBJ1-5
size: -
V: TRBV6-8
CDR3: CASRGRQDRQPQHF
DNA: TGTGCCAGCAGGGGGAGACAGGATCGGCAGCCCCAGCATTTT

D: TRBD1
J: TRBJ2-2
size: -
V: TRBV25-1
CDR3: CASSAGQGIGELFF
DNA: TGTGCCAGCAGTGCCGGACAGGGGATCGGGGAGCTGTTTTTT

D: -
J: TRBJ2-7
size: -
V: TRBV29-1
CDR3: CSVGTGDLYEQYF
DNA: TGCAGCGTTGGAACCGGGGACCTCTACGAGCAGTACTTC

D: -
J: TRBJ2-5
size: -
V: TRBV11-1
CDR3: CASSPRGAGSIETQYF
DNA: TGTGCCAGCAGCCCCCGAGGGGCAGGGTCGATCGAGACCCAGTACTTC

D: -
J: TRBJ2-1
size: -
V: TRBV5-1
CDR3: CASSLGLFPHPFPEQFF
DNA: TGCGCCAGCAGCTTGGGTCTTTTTCCACATCCCTTCCCTGAGCAGTTCTTC

D: TRBD1
J: TRBJ1-2
size: -
V: TRBV14
CDR3: CASSQTGRAYGYTF
DNA: TGTGCCAGCAGCCAGACAGGGAGGGCGTATGGCTACACCTTC

D: -
J: TRBJ1-2
size: -
V: TRBV18
CDR3: CASSEGHNYGYTF
DNA: TGTGCCAGCTCAGAGGGCCATAACTATGGCTACACCTTC

D: -
J: TRBJ2-1
size: -
V: TRBV11-3
CDR3: CASRKGASKGNEQFF
DNA: TGTGCCAGCAGGAAAGGGGCCTCCAAAGGCAATGAGCAGTTCTTC

D: TRBD1
J: TRBJ2-7
size: -
V: TRBV2
CDR3: CASSSPGTVYEQYF
DNA: TGTGCCAGCAGTTCGCCCGGGACAGTCTACGAGCAGTACTTC

D: -
J: TRBJ1-3
size: few
V: TRBV30
CDR3: CAWRPPGGGNTIYF
DNA: TGTGCCTGGAGACCCCCCGGGGGTGGAAACACCATATATTTT

D: -
J: TRBJ1-1
size: -
V: TRBV15
CDR3: CATSRGHMNTEAFF
DNA: TGTGCCACCAGCAGAGGACACATGAACACTGAAGCTTTCTTT